The clone carrying this T cell receptor beta chain was observed once. These data are taken from a study of blood T cell repertoires in COVID-19. For the study at large: From the United States, Italy and Spain came samples of acute and convalescent COVID-19. T cells, B-cell-depleted T cells, or PBMCs provided the cDNA or gDNA that served as material.

The CDR3 consists of 14 residues. Between the trimmed V and J ends, which lost 2 bases and 3 bases, there was a span of 10 bases. Germline V gene sequence: CDR1 SEHNR, CDR2 FQNEAQ (reference sequence). In the authors' methods: Estimation of nucleated cell counts relied on the amplification of reference gene primers. TCRdb's copy holds only in-frame clones and misses some; the assay was immunoSEQ multiplex PCR. From that table come the V and J calls and clone size; the DNA was used to work out D and trimming. The sample yields approximately 120,000 clones, about 82% seen once. V usage is TRBV7-9 and J usage is TRBJ1-1; D not certain. The material sequenced was peripheral blood. The TCR sequence derives from a human donor in a cohort sampled during active COVID-19. The CDR3 nucleotides are TGTGCCAGCAGCTTAACCGGGGTTCACACTGAAGCTTTCTTT. Residues: CASSLTGVHTEAFF. The full variable domain, completed using reference TRBV7-9 and TRBJ1-1, is DTGVSQNPRHKITKRGQNVTFRCDPISEHNRLYWYRQTLGQGPEFLTYFQNEAQLEKSRLLSDRFSAERPKGSFSTLEIQRTEQGDSAMYLCASSLTGVHTEAFFGQGTRLTVV.